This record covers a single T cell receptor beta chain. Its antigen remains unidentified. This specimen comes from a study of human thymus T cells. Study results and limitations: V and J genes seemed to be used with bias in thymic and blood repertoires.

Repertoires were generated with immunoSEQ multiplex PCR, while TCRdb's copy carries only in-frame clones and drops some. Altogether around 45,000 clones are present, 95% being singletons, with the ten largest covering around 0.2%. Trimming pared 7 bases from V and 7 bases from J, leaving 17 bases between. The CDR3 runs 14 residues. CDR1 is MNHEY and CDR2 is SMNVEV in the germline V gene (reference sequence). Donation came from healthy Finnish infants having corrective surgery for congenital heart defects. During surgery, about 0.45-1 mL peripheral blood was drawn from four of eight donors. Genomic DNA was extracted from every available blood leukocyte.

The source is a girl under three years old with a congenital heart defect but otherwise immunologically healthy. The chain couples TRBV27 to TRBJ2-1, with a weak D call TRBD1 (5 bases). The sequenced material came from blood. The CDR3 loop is CASTHGRPGNEQFF. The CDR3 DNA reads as TGTGCCAGCACCCACGGCCGGCCAGGGAATGAGCAGTTCTTC.